This T cell receptor (beta chain) was obtained from a study of blood T cell repertoires in COVID-19. For the study at large: PBMCs, B-cell-depleted T cells, or T cells were the source of the cDNA or gDNA that made up the material.

Germline CDR1 SGHDN, CDR2 FVKESK. The CDR3 spans 16 residues. V lost 0 bases, J lost 2 bases, and 11 bases lay in between. Original processing methods: Reference gene primer amplification gave estimated nucleated cell counts. Using immunoSEQ multiplex PCR, the repertoire was profiled, and TCRdb retains in-frame clones only, with some absent. The DNA gave D and trimming, while V, J and clone size come from that table. The sample lists under 250,000 clones, less than 90% occurring once. This clonotype was sampled from a man aged 35-49 years with acute or convalescent COVID-19. The chain couples TRBV14 to TRBJ2-1; D perhaps matches TRBD2 (7 bases). The specimen was peripheral blood. This CDR3 is CASSQERRGPYNEQFF. CDR3 bases: TGTGCCAGCAGCCAAGAGAGGCGGGGGCCCTACAATGAGCAGTTCTTC.